Listed below are T cell receptor beta chains from one sample, sequenced in a study of T cell responses to AZD1222 COVID-19 vaccine. Clones were sequenced by immunoSEQ multiplex PCR, and TCRdb holds only the in-frame ones, with some missing. The data contain hundreds of thousands of clones, more than 85% of them singletons. This specimen was peripheral blood, taken on day 0 of MenACWY control vaccination. These receptors originate from an adult in good health. CDR3s include the opening cysteine and the closing phenylalanine or tryptophan. The D gene is left open where the match is weak. Rows give clone size only sometimes, using once, few, many, or a class for an expanded clone.

d_gene	abundance	j_gene	v_gene	CDR3aa	CDR3nt
TRBD1	.	TRBJ1-1	TRBV11-2	CASSLAGGTEAFF	TGTGCCAGCAGCTTAGCAGGGGGCACTGAAGCTTTCTTT
.	.	TRBJ1-6	TRBV7-9	CASSLESNSPLHF	TGTGCCAGCAGCCTGGAAAGCAATTCACCCCTCCACTTT
.	once	TRBJ1-2	TRBV18	CASSPPAGRTYGYTF	TGTGCCAGCTCACCACCGGCGGGCAGAACCTATGGCTACACCTTC
.	.	TRBJ2-4	TRBV7-2	CASSPLGGAKNIQYF	TGTGCCAGCAGCCCCCTCGGGGGAGCCAAAAACATTCAGTACTTC
.	.	TRBJ1-6	TRBV6-5	CASSWDWSSPLHF	TGTGCCAGCAGTTGGGACTGGAGTTCACCCCTCCACTTT
.	.	TRBJ1-2	TRBV28	CASSLSDRNYGYTF	TGTGCCAGCAGTTTATCCGACAGGAACTATGGCTACACCTTC
TRBD2	.	TRBJ2-2	TRBV30	CAWSSAGLAGGPGTGELFF	TGTGCCTGGAGCTCCGCGGGGCTAGCGGGGGGGCCGGGCACCGGGGAGCTGTTTTTT
TRBD2	.	TRBJ2-1	TRBV6-2/TRBV6-3	CASSYGIAGGYNEQFF	TGTGCCAGCAGTTACGGGATAGCGGGGGGCTACAATGAGCAGTTCTTC
.	once	TRBJ2-7	TRBV5-1	CASSPRTAPYEQYF	TGCGCCAGCAGCCCAAGGACAGCACCCTACGAGCAGTACTTC
.	once	TRBJ1-4	TRBV2	CASSEKGPYATNEKLFF	TGTGCCAGCAGTGAAAAGGGCCCGTATGCAACTAATGAAAAACTGTTTTTT
TRBD2	.	TRBJ2-4	TRBV4-2	CASSQARGDKNIQYF	TGTGCCAGCAGCCAAGCGCGGGGGGACAAAAACATTCAGTACTTC
.	.	TRBJ2-3	TRBV5-1	CASSSSGDNTDTQYF	TGCGCCAGCAGCTCGTCAGGGGATAACACAGATACGCAGTATTTT
.	.	TRBJ1-1	TRBV7-9	CASTLFERTEAFF	TGTGCCAGCACCCTCTTTGAGAGGACTGAAGCTTTCTTT
.	.	TRBJ1-1	TRBV6-2/TRBV6-3	CASSFGNTEAFF	TGTGCCAGCAGTTTCGGGAACACTGAAGCTTTCTTT
TRBD1	.	TRBJ1-1	TRBV5-1	CASSPPGQEQAFF	TGCGCCAGCAGCCCCCCGGGACAGGAACAAGCTTTCTTT
.	.	TRBJ1-6	TRBV30	CAWSTRSYNSPLHF	TGTGCCTGGTCAACTCGCTCCTATAATTCACCCCTCCACTTT
.	.	TRBJ1-3	TRBV11-2	CASSLVGGTGNTIYF	TGTGCCAGCAGCTTGGTGGGGGGCACTGGAAACACCATATATTTT
.	.	TRBJ1-5	TRBV6-6	CASRLGGSNQPQHF	TGTGCCAGTCGTCTGGGAGGGAGCAATCAGCCCCAGCATTTT
TRBD1	.	TRBJ1-6	TRBV19	CASRTTGVRSPLHF	TGTGCCAGTAGGACTACAGGGGTGCGATCACCCCTCCACTTT
.	.	TRBJ2-5	TRBV28	CASSLLDTQETQYF	TGTGCCAGCAGTTTACTCGACACCCAAGAGACCCAGTACTTC
.	.	TRBJ1-5	TRBV9	CASSPGVQSNQPQHF	TGTGCCAGCAGCCCGGGTGTCCAAAGCAATCAGCCCCAGCATTTT
.	once	TRBJ2-5	TRBV25-1	CASTQLGGKAETQYF	TGTGCCAGCACCCAACTGGGGGGTAAGGCGGAGACCCAGTACTTC
.	.	TRBJ1-3	TRBV11-2	CASSSQGTGNTIYF	TGTGCCAGCAGCTCACAGGGAACTGGAAACACCATATATTTT
TRBD1	.	TRBJ1-1	TRBV30	CAWSVPGTGGWNTEAFF	TGTGCCTGGAGTGTCCCCGGGACAGGGGGCTGGAACACTGAAGCTTTCTTT
.	.	TRBJ2-5	TRBV7-8	CASSLNVGGGETQYF	TGTGCCAGCAGCCTAAACGTCGGGGGTGGGGAGACCCAGTACTTC
.	.	TRBJ1-6	TRBV5-4	CASSLFKGVNSPLHF	TGTGCCAGCAGCTTGTTTAAGGGGGTTAATTCACCCCTCCACTTT
TRBD1	.	TRBJ1-5	TRBV19	CASSVQGALGQPQHF	TGTGCCAGTAGCGTACAGGGGGCGCTTGGTCAGCCCCAGCATTTT
TRBD1	.	TRBJ1-6	TRBV28	CASTLGPDRGYSPLHF	TGTGCCAGCACCTTAGGTCCCGACAGGGGGTATTCACCCCTCCACTTT
TRBD1	.	TRBJ1-6	TRBV19	CASSPSAHPGQGDPSYNSPLHF	TGTGCCAGTAGTCCATCAGCCCATCCGGGACAGGGGGACCCGAGTTATAATTCACCCCTCCACTTT
.	.	TRBJ1-2	TRBV6-5	CAISMGPRRGYTF	TGTGCCATCTCTATGGGGCCTAGACGGGGCTACACCTTC
.	once	TRBJ2-1	TRBV5-1	CASGPGNSYNEQFF	TGCGCCAGCGGGCCGGGGAACTCCTACAATGAGCAGTTCTTC